Described below is a single TCR beta chain sequence and its context. Antigen specificity is unknown. The same CDR3 can be traced to other DNA sequences in this sample. The data were taken from a study of cytomegalovirus exposure and HLA in healthy donors. At the level of the study: Samples from HLA-typed donors yielded about 80 million unique TCRs in an early data release. Study findings and constraints: The listing of some 170 TCR beta chains classed them as cytomegalovirus-associated. The study assumed roughly uniform donor sequencing depth for presence/absence analyses. What a later analysis reportedly showed was that an Asian-associated ancestry cluster had fewer N-insertions than the approximately 720-donor mean.

Germline V lookup: CDR1 LNHDA, CDR2 SQIVND (reference sequence). Deletions cut 6 bases from V and 7 bases from J, with 18 bases between. This CDR3 is 15 amino acids long. Primers: 60 Vbeta forward and 13 Jbeta reverse. Assay used: immunoSEQ multiplex PCR; TCRdb lists only in-frame clones, some missing. The sample records about 120,000 clones, about four fifths being singletons. This rearrangement joins TRBV19 to TRBJ1-4, with D perhaps TRBD1 (6 bases). Sequences were obtained from PBMCs. The TCR was taken from a woman in her 30s in good health and CMV-seronegative. In nucleotides, the CDR3 is TGTGCCAGTAGCTCTTCGGGGGGGCAAAGTGAAAAACTGTTTTTT. It specifies CASSSSGGQSEKLFF.